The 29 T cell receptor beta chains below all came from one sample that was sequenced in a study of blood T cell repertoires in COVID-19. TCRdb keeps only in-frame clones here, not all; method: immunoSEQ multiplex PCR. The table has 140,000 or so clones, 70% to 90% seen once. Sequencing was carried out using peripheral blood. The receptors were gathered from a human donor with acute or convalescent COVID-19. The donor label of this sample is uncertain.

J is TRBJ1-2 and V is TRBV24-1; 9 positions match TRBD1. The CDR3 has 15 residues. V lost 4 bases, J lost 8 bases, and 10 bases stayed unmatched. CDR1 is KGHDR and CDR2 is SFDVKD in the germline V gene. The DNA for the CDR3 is TGTGCCACCAGTGACCCAGGACAGGGGAAGGACGGCTACACCTTC. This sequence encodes CATSDPGQGKDGYTF.

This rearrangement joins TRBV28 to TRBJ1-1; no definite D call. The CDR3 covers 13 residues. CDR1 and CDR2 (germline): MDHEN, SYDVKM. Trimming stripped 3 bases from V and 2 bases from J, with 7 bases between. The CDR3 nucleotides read TGTGCCAGCAGTTTCTCAGGAAACACTGAAGCTTTCTTT. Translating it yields CASSFSGNTEAFF.

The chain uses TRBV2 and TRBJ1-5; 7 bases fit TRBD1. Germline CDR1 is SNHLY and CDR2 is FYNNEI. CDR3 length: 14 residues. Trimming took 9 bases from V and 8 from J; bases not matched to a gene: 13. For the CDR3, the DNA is TGTGCCAGTTACAGGGGCCTTCCGGGGGAGCCCCAGCATTTT. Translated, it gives CASYRGLPGEPQHF. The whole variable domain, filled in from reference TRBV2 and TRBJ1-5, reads EPEVTQTPSHQVTQMGQEVILRCVPISNHLYFYWYRQILGQKVEFLVSFYNNEISEKSEIFDDQFSVERPDGSNFTLKIRSTKLEDSAMYFCASYRGLPGEPQHFGDGTRLSIL.

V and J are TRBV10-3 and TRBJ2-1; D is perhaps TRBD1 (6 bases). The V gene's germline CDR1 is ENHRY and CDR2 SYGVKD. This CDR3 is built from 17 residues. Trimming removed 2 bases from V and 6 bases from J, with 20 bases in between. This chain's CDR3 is CAISENAGTTRLNEQFF. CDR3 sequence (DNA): TGTGCCATCAGTGAGAATGCCGGGACAACGAGACTCAATGAGCAGTTCTTC.

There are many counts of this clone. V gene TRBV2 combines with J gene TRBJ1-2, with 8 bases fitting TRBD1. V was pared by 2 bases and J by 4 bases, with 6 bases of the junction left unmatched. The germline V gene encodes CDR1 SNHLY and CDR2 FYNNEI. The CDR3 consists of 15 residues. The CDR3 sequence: CASSESAGQGYGYTF. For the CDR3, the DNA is TGTGCCAGCAGTGAATCCGCCGGACAGGGCTATGGCTACACCTTC.

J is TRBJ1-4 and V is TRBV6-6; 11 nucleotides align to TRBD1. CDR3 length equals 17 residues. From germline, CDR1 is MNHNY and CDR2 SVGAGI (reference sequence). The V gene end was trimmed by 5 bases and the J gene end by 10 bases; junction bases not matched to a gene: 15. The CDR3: CASSPGTGGRSLGKLFF. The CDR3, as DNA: TGTGCCAGCAGTCCCGGGACAGGGGGTCGTTCGTTAGGAAAACTGTTTTTT.

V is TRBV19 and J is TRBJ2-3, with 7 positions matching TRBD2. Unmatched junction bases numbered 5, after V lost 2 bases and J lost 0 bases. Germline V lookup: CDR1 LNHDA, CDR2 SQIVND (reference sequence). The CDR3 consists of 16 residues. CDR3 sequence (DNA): TGTGCCAGTAGTATAATTGGACTAGTTAGCACAGATACGCAGTATTTT. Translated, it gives CASSIIGLVSTDTQYF.

Written as DNA, the CDR3 is TGTGCCAGCAGCGCACCAGGTAACAATGAGCAGTTCTTC. Translated: CASSAPGNNEQFF. The V call is TRBV7-2, the J call TRBJ2-1; no firm D call. Germline V gene lookup returns CDR1 SGHTA and CDR2 FQGNSA. The CDR3 covers 13 residues. Trimming stripped 5 bases from V and 5 bases from J, with 10 bases between.

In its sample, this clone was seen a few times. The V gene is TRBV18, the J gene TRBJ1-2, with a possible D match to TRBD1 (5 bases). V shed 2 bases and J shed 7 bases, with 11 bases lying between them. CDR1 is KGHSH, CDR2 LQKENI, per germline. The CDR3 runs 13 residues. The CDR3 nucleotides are TGTGCCAGCTCACCAAGTAGGGGTCTTGGCTACACCTTC. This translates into CASSPSRGLGYTF.

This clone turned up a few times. The CDR3 here is CASSLYKRGVGNEQFF. In DNA form, the CDR3 reads TGTGCCAGCAGCTTATATAAGCGGGGGGTGGGCAATGAGCAGTTCTTC. V and J are TRBV11-1 and TRBJ2-1; 9 bases map to TRBD2. Losses at the gene ends were 2 bases for V and 6 bases for J; bases not matched to a gene: 8. The CDR3 has 16 residues. The germline gives CDR1 SGHAT, CDR2 FQDESV (reference sequence).

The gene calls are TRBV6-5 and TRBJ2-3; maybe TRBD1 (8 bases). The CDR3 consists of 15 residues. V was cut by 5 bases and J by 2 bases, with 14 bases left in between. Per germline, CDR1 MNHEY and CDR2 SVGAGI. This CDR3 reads CASSRGDRLTDTQYF. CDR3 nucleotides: TGTGCCAGCAGTCGGGGGGACAGGCTCACAGATACGCAGTATTTT.

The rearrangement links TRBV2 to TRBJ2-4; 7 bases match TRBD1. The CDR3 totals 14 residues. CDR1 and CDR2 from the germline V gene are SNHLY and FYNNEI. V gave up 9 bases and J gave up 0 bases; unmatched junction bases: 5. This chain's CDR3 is CASRDRVAKNIQYF. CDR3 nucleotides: TGTGCCAGTAGGGACAGAGTAGCCAAAAACATTCAGTACTTC.

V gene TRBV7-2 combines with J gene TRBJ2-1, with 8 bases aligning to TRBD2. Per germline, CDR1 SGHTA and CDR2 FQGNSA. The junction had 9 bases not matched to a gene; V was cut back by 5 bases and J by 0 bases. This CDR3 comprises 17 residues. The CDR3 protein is CASSIRTSRNSYNEQFF. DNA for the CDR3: TGTGCCAGCAGCATTCGGACTAGCAGAAACTCCTACAATGAGCAGTTCTTC. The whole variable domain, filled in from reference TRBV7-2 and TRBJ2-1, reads GAGVSQSPSNKVTEKGKDVELRCDPISGHTALYWYRQSLGQGLEFLIYFQGNSAPDKSGLPSDRFSAERTGGSVSTLTIQRTQQEDSAVYLCASSIRTSRNSYNEQFFGPGTRLTVL.

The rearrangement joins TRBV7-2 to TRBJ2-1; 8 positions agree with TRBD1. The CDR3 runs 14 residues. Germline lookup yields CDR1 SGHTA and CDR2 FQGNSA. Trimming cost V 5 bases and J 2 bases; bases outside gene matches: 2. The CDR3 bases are TGTGCCAGCAGCCCGGGACAGGCCTACAATGAGCAGTTCTTC. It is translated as CASSPGQAYNEQFF. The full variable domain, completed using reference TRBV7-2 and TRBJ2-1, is GAGVSQSPSNKVTEKGKDVELRCDPISGHTALYWYRQSLGQGLEFLIYFQGNSAPDKSGLPSDRFSAERTGGSVSTLTIQRTQQEDSAVYLCASSPGQAYNEQFFGPGTRLTVL.

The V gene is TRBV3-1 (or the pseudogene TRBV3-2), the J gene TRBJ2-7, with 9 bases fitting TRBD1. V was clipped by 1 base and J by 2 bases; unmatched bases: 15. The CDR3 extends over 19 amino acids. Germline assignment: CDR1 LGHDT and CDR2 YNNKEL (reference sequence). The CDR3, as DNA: TGTGCCAGCAGCCAAGCATGGTTAAATCGGGACAGGGTAACCTACGAGCAGTACTTC. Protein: CASSQAWLNRDRVTYEQYF.

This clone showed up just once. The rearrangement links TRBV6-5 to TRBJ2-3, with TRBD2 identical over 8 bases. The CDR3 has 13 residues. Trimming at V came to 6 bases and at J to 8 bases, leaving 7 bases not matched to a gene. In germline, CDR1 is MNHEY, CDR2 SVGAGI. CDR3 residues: CASRNSGIGTQYF. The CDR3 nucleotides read TGTGCCAGCAGAAATAGCGGGATCGGTACGCAGTATTTT.

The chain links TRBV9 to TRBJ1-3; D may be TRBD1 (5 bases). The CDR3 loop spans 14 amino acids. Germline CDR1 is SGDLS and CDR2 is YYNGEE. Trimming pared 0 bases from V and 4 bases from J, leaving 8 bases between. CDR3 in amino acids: CASSVVGEGNTIYF. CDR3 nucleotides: TGTGCCAGCAGCGTAGTAGGGGAAGGAAACACCATATATTTT.

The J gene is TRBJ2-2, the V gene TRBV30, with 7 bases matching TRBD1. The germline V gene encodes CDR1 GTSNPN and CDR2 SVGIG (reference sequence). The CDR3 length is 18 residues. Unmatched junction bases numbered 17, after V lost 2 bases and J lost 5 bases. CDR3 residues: CAWSTTRSNRGWTGELFF. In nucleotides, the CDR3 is TGTGCCTGGAGTACGACCCGGTCCAACAGGGGTTGGACCGGGGAGCTGTTTTTT.

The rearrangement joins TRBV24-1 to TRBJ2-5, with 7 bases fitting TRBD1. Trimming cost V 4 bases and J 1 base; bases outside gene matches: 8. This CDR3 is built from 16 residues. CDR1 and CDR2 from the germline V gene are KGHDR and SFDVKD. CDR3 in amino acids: CATSDHDRDLQETQYF. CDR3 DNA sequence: TGTGCCACCAGTGACCATGACAGGGACCTCCAAGAGACCCAGTACTTC.

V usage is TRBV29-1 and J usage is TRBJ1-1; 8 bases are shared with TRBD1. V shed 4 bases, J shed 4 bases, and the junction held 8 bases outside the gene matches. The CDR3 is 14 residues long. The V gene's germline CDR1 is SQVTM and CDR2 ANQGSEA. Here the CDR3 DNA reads TGCAGCGTTGTGATTGACAGGGGACGCACTGAAGCTTTCTTT. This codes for CSVVIDRGRTEAFF. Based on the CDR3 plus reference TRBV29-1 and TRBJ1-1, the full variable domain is SAVISQKPSRDICQRGTSLTIQCQVDSQVTMMFWYRQQPGQSLTLIATANQGSEATYESGFVIDKFPISRPNLTFSTLTVSNMSPEDSSIYLCSVVIDRGRTEAFFGQGTRLTVV.

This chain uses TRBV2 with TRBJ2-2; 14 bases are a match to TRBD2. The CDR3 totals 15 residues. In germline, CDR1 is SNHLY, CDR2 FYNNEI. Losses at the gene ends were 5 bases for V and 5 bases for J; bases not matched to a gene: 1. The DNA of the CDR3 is TGTGCCAGCAGTCGACTAGCGGGGGGGACCGGGGAGCTGTTTTTT. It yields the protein CASSRLAGGTGELFF.

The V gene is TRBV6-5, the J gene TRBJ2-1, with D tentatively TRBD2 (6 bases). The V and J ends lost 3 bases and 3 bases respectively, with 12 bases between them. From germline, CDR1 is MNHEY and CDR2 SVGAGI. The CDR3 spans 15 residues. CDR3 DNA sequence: TGTGCCAGCAGTTATGGAGGGATCGGCTACAATGAGCAGTTCTTC. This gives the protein CASSYGGIGYNEQFF.

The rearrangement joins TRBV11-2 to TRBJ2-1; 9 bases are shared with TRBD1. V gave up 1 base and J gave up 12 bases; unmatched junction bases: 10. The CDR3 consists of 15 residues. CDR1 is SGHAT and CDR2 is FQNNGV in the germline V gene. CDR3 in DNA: TGTGCCAGCAGCTTAGGAGGACAGGGGTGGTTCGGGCAGTTCTTC. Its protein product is CASSLGGQGWFGQFF.

The CDR3 is CASSPNPTGKLFF. The CDR3 coding sequence is TGTGCCAGCAGCCCGAACCCGACAGGGAAGCTGTTTTTT. V usage is TRBV6-2 or TRBV6-3 and J usage is TRBJ1-4, with 7 positions matching TRBD1. V lost 6 bases to trimming and J lost 14 bases; unmatched junction nucleotides: 12. CDR3 length equals 13 residues. CDR1 and CDR2 from the germline V gene are MNHEY and SVGEGT.

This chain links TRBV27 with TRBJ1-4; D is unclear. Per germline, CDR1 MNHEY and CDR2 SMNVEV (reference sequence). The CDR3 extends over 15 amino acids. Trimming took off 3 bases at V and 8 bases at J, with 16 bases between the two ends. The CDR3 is CASSLRAPRGEKLFF. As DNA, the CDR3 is TGTGCCAGCAGTTTGCGGGCCCCGCGAGGGGAAAAACTGTTTTTT. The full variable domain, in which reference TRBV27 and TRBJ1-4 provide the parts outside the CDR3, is EAQVTQNPRYLITVTGKKLTVTCSQNMNHEYMSWYRQDPGLGLRQIYYSMNVEVTDKGDVPEGYKVSRKEKRNFPLILESPSPNQTSLYFCASSLRAPRGEKLFFGSGTQLSVL.

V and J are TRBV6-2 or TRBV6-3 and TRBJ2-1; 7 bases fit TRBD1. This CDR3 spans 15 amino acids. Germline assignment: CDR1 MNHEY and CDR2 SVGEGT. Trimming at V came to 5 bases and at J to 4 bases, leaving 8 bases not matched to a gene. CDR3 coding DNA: TGTGCCAGCAGTCGACAGGGTGGTAGGTACAATGAGCAGTTCTTC. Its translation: CASSRQGGRYNEQFF.

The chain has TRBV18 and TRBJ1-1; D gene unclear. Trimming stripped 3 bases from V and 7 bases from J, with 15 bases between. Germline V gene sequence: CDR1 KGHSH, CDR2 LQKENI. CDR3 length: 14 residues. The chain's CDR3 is CASSPRPDSGEAFF. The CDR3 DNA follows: TGTGCCAGCTCACCTAGACCCGACTCGGGTGAAGCTTTCTTT.

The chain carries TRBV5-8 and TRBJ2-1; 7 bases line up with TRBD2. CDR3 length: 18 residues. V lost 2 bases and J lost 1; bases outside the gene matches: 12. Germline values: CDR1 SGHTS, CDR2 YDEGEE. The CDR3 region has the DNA TGTGCCAGCAGCTTTCACTCGGGAGGTGGGGCGTCCTACAATGAGCAGTTCTTC. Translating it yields CASSFHSGGGASYNEQFF.

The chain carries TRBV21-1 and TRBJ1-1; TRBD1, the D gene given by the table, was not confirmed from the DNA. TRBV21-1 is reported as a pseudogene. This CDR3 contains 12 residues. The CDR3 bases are TGTGCCAAGCTACAGGGTGTAACTGAAGCTTTCTTT. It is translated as CAKLQGVTEAFF.